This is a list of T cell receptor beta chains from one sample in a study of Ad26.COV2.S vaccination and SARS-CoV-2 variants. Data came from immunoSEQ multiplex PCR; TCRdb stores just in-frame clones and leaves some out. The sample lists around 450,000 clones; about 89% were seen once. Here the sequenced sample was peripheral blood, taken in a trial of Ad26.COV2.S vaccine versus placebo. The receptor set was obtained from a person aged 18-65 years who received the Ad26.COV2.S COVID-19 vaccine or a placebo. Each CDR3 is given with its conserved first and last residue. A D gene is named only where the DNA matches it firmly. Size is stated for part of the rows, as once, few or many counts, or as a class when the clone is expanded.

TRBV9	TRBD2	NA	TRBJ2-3	TGTGCCAGCAGCGCACCGACTAGCGGGGGGGCAGATACGCAGTATTTT	CASSAPTSGGADTQYF
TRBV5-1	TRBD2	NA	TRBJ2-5	TGCGCCAGCAATCGTGTGGCTAGCGGGCAAGAGACCCAGTACTTC	CASNRVASGQETQYF
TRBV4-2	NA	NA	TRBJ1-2	TGTGCCAGCAGCCAAGATCTCGGCTATGGCTACACCTTC	CASSQDLGYGYTF
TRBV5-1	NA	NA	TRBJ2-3	TGCGCCAGCAGCTTGCGTACTAGCACAGATACGCAGTATTTT	CASSLRTSTDTQYF
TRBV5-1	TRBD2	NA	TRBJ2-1	TGCGCCAGCAGCTTGGCCGGGCGGGAGGGTTCCTACAATGAGCAGTTCTTC	CASSLAGREGSYNEQFF
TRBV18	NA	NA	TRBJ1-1	TGTGCCAGCTCACCCTCAGGGACATCTTGGGAGAACACTGAAGCTTTCTTT	CASSPSGTSWENTEAFF
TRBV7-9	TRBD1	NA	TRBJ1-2	TGTGCCAGCAGCTTAAGTACAGGGGGCTTTCGGGGCTACACCTTC	CASSLSTGGFRGYTF
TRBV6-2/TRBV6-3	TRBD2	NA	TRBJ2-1	TGTGCCAGCACCCCGGGACTAGCGGGGCTACGCTACAATGAGCAGTTCTTC	CASTPGLAGLRYNEQFF
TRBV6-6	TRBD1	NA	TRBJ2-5	TGTGCCAGCAGTCGAGACCACGGGACAGGGCAAGAGACCCAGTACTTC	CASSRDHGTGQETQYF
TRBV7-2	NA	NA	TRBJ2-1	TGTGCCAGCAGCCTAGCGACCAGCGGAGCTGAGCAGTTCTTC	CASSLATSGAEQFF
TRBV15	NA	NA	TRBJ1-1	TGTGCCACCAGCAGAGACCAGGGCAGGACTGAAGCTTTCTTT	CATSRDQGRTEAFF
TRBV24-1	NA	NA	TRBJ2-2	TGTGCCACCAGTGACCGCGGAGGGCCGTCCGGGGAGCTGTTTTTT	CATSDRGGPSGELFF
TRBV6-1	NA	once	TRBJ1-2	TGTGCCAGCAGTGACCCAAACAAAGGAAGCTATGGCTACACCTTC	CASSDPNKGSYGYTF
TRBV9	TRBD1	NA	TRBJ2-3	TGTGCCAGCAGCGTCGAGGGGGCCGGAGATACGCAGTATTTT	CASSVEGAGDTQYF
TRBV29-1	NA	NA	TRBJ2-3	TGCAGCGTTGCGAAAACAGCCCTCCCTAGCACAGATACGCAGTATTTT	CSVAKTALPSTDTQYF
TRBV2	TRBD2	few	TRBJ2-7	TGTGCCGGCCGAAGCGGGAGGGGATCCTACGAGCAGTACTTC	CAGRSGRGSYEQYF
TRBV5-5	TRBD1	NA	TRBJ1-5	TGTGCCAGCAGCCTGGGGGACAGTGTCCCCCCCCAGCATTTT	CASSLGDSVPPQHF
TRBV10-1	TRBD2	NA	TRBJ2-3	TGCGCCAGCAGTGAGTCCAGTGGTAGCGGGAGGAATTTT	CASSESSGSGRNF
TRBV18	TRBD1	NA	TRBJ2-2	TGTGCCAGCTCACCAGGGACAGGGGGCACCGGGGAGCTGTTTTTT	CASSPGTGGTGELFF
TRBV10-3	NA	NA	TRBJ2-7	TGTGCCATCAGGAAAAGTGAAGGGGGCGAGCAGTACTTC	CAIRKSEGGEQYF
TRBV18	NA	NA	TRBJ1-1	TGTGCCAGCTCACCATGGGAGGTCGGTACTGAAGCTTTCTTT	CASSPWEVGTEAFF
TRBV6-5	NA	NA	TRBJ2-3	TGTGCCAGCAGCCGCGGGATAAACACAGATACGCAGTATTTT	CASSRGINTDTQYF
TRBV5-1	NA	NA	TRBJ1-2	TGCGCCAGCAGCTTCGGAGGGAATAACTATGGCTACACCTTC	CASSFGGNNYGYTF
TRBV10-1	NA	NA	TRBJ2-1	TGCGCCAGCAGTGACAGGGGCTCCTACAATGAGCAGTTCTTC	CASSDRGSYNEQFF
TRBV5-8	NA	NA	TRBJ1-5	TGTGCCAGCAGCTTGGGGCCTCTAGGCCCATATAGCAATCAGCCCCAGCATTTT	CASSLGPLGPYSNQPQHF
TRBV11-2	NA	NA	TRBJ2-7	TGTGCCAGCAGCTTAGATCGAGGGTACGAGCAGTACTTC	CASSLDRGYEQYF
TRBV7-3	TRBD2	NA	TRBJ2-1	TGTGCCAGCAGCTTAGGTCTAGCGGGGGTAAATGAGCAGTTCTTC	CASSLGLAGVNEQFF
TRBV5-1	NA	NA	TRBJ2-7	TGCGCCAGCAGCGAGGCCGGGACGGCAGTCTACGAGCAGTACTTC	CASSEAGTAVYEQYF
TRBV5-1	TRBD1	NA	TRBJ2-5	TGCGCCAGCAGGAAAGGGACAGCTTTGGAGACCCAGTACTTC	CASRKGTALETQYF
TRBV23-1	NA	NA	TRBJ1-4	TGCGCCAGCAGTCAATCAACAGGGTACGTTGAAAAACTGTTTTTT	CASSQSTGYVEKLFF
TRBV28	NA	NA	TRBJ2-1	TGTGCCAGTTCTCGGGCCCCGGGGCAATACAATGAGCAGTTCTTC	CASSRAPGQYNEQFF
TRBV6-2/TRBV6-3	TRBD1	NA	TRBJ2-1	TGTGCCAGCAGTTCCCGGGACAGAGCCTACAATGAGCAGTTCTTC	CASSSRDRAYNEQFF
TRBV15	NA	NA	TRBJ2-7	TGTGCCACCAGCGAAGGGGGGACAGCCTCCTACGAGCAGTACTTC	CATSEGGTASYEQYF
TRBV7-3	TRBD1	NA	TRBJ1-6	TGTGCCAGCAGCTCGACAGGGAATTCACCCCTCCACTTT	CASSSTGNSPLHF
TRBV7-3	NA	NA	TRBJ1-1	TGTGCCAGCAGCTTAATAGGTGGGGGGACTGAAGCTTTCTTT	CASSLIGGGTEAFF
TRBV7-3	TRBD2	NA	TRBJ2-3	TGTGCCAGCAGCCCCAGCGGGGGCACAGATACGCAGTATTTT	CASSPSGGTDTQYF
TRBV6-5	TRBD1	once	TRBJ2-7	TGTGCCAGCACCGAAGGGACAGGGGAGTCCTACGAGCAGTACTTC	CASTEGTGESYEQYF
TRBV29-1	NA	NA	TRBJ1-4	TGCAGCGTTTTAAGTCCTGACAGCGAATATAATGAAAAACTGTTTTTT	CSVLSPDSEYNEKLFF
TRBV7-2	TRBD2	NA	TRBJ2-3	TGTGCCAGCAGCCAATACACCACTAGCGGGAGGGCGATCACAGATACGCAGTATTTT	CASSQYTTSGRAITDTQYF
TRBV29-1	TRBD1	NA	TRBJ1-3	TGCAGCGTTGGACAGGGGAGCGGAAACACCATATATTTT	CSVGQGSGNTIYF
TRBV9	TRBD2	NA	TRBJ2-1	TGTGCCAGCAGCGTAGGGACTAGCGGATACAATGAGCAGTTCTTC	CASSVGTSGYNEQFF
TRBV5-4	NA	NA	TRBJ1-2	TGTGCCAGCAGCTTCGGAGCAGGCGATGGCTACACCTTC	CASSFGAGDGYTF
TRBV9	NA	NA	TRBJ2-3	TGTGCCAGCAGCCCCGCCGTCACAGATACGCAGTATTTT	CASSPAVTDTQYF
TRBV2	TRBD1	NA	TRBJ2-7	TGTGCCAGCAGGGACTCGACAGGGAGAAGGTACGAGCAGTACTTC	CASRDSTGRRYEQYF
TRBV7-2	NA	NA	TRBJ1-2	TGTGCCAGCAGCTCCGAGGGGCAGGTACCCTATGGCTACACCTTC	CASSSEGQVPYGYTF
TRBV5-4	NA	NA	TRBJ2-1	TGTGCCAGCAGCAGGGGATCCTACTTCTACAATGAGCAGTTCTTC	CASSRGSYFYNEQFF
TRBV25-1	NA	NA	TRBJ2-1	TGTGCCAGCAGTATGGCGGGGTATGGGAATGAGCAGTTCTTC	CASSMAGYGNEQFF
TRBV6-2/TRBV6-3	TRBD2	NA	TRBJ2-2	TGTGCCAGCAGTTGGGACAGGGTTACTAGCGGGGGGCCACTCACCGGGGAGCTGTTTTTT	CASSWDRVTSGGPLTGELFF
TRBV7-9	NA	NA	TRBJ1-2	TGTGCCAGCAGCTCCGGACGGATTAACTATGGCTACACCTTC	CASSSGRINYGYTF
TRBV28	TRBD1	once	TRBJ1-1	TGTGCCAGCAGTACCGGGGACAGGTGGAGCACTGAAGCTTTCTTT	CASSTGDRWSTEAFF
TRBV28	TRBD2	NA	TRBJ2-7	TGTGCCAGCAGTTTAGGGCTAGCGGGAATCTCCGAGCAGTACTTC	CASSLGLAGISEQYF
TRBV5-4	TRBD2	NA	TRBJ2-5	TGTGCCAGCAGCTTGACCGGGAGGGCCGAAGAGACCCAGTACTTC	CASSLTGRAEETQYF
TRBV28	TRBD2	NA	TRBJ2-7	TGTGCCAGCAGTCGCGGGAGGTTGGGGGAGCAGTACTTC	CASSRGRLGEQYF
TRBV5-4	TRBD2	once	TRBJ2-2	TGTGCCAGCAGCTTCCTAGCGGGAGGGAACACCGGGGAGCTGTTTTTT	CASSFLAGGNTGELFF
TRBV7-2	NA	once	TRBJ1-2	TGTGCCAGCAGCTTAGCAGGGGTAGCAAACTATGGCTACACCTTC	CASSLAGVANYGYTF
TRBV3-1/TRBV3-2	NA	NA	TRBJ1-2	TGTGCCAGCAGCCTAGAATCTAACTATGGCTACACCTTC	CASSLESNYGYTF